These T cell receptor beta chains were read from a single sample in a study of blood T cell repertoires in COVID-19. Produced via immunoSEQ multiplex PCR; TCRdb's table is partial and in-frame only. The table has over 85,000 clones, more than 85% seen once. Sequences were obtained from peripheral blood. These receptors were collected from a man aged 18 to 29 with acute or convalescent COVID-19. Each CDR3 is given with its conserved first and last residue. Each record gives: J gene, clone size, D gene, V gene, CDR3 protein, CDR3 DNA. D genes are given only for firm matches. Clone size is stated in some rows and not others, as once, few, many or a class when expanded.

TRBJ1-2 . . TRBV5-6 CASSLGIVTKNGYTF TGTGCCAGCAGCCTGGGGATCGTGACAAAAAATGGCTACACCTTC
TRBJ2-3 . TRBD2 TRBV30 CAWSWASGTSTDTQYF TGTGCCTGGAGCTGGGCCAGCGGGACTAGCACAGATACGCAGTATTTT
TRBJ1-1 . . TRBV6-5 CASSATGYTEAFF TGTGCCAGCAGCGCAACAGGGTACACTGAAGCTTTCTTT
TRBJ2-3 . . TRBV21-1 CASSSSGTKRRADTQYF TGTGCCAGCAGCAGTTCCGGGACAAAGAGACGGGCAGATACGCAGTATTTT
TRBJ1-1 . . TRBV3-1/TRBV3-2 CASSQEGVTEAFF TGTGCCAGCAGCCAAGAAGGGGTAACTGAAGCTTTCTTT
TRBJ2-7 . TRBD2 TRBV4-1 CASSQDPLPLAGADYEQYF TGCGCCAGCAGCCAAGACCCCCTCCCACTAGCGGGAGCGGACTACGAGCAGTACTTC
TRBJ2-3 . TRBD2 TRBV7-9 CASSHALADDTDTQYF TGTGCCAGCAGCCACGCACTAGCGGATGACACAGATACGCAGTATTTT
TRBJ1-2 . . TRBV11-2 CASSPRSEQGGSNYGYTF TGTGCCAGCAGCCCGAGGAGCGAACAGGGTGGTTCAAACTATGGCTACACCTTC
TRBJ1-4 . . TRBV5-3 CARRREDLTNEKLFF TGTGCCAGAAGGCGTGAAGACTTGACTAATGAAAAACTGTTTTTT
TRBJ1-1 . . TRBV4-1 CASSQKWSPRRGEAFF TGCGCCAGCAGCCAAAAATGGTCACCCAGGCGGGGTGAAGCTTTCTTT
TRBJ1-2 once . TRBV6-6 CASSPGTGYQADGYTF TGTGCCAGCAGCCCTGGTACAGGGTACCAAGCAGATGGCTACACCTTC
TRBJ1-1 few . TRBV7-9 CASSREGGTEAFF TGTGCCAGCAGCCGGGAGGGTGGCACTGAAGCTTTCTTT
TRBJ2-1 . TRBD2 TRBV19 CASSIGGGNEQFF TGTGCCAGTAGTATCGGCGGGGGCAATGAGCAGTTCTTC
TRBJ1-2 . . TRBV5-4 CASSLEGLYGYTF TGTGCCAGCAGCTTGGAGGGGCTCTATGGCTACACCTTC
TRBJ2-5 . TRBD1 TRBV27 CASSFVGTGRETQYF TGTGCCAGCAGTTTTGTCGGGACAGGGAGGGAGACCCAGTACTTC
TRBJ1-1 . TRBD1 TRBV28 CASRTQGAEAFF TGTGCCAGCAGGACACAGGGGGCTGAAGCTTTCTTT